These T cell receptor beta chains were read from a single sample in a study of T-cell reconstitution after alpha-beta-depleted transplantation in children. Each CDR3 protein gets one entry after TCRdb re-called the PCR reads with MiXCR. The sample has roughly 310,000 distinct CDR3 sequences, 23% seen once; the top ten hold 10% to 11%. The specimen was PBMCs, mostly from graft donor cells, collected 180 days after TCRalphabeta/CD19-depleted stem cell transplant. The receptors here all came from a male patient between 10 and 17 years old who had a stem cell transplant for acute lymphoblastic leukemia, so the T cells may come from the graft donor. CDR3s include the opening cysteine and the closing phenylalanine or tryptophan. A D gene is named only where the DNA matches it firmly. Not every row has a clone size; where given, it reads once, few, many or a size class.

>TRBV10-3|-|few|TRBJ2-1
CAIGELNEQFF
TGTGCCATCGGGGAGCTCAATGAGCAGTTCTTC
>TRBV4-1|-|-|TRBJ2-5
CASSQSRGRWETQYF
TGCGCCAGCAGCCAGAGCAGGGGGAGGTGGGAGACCCAGTACTTC
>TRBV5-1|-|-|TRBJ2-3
CASSLASAVGATQYF
TGCGCCAGCAGCTTGGCCTCGGCGGTTGGTGCTACGCAGTATTTT
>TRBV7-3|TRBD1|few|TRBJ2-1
CASSFGTGGRGEQFF
TGTGCCAGCAGCTTCGGGACAGGGGGCCGGGGTGAGCAGTTCTTC
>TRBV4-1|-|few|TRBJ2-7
CASSQVRGGRYEQYF
TGCGCCAGCAGCCAAGTCAGGGGGGGACGGTACGAGCAGTACTTC
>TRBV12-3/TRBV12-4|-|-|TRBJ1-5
CASRSSLGAWGNQPQHF
TGTGCCAGCAGATCGTCGTTGGGGGCATGGGGCAATCAGCCCCAGCATTTT
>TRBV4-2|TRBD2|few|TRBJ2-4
CASSPIRLAGGPLAKNIQYF
TGTGCCAGCAGCCCAATCAGACTAGCGGGAGGGCCCTTGGCCAAAAACATTCAGTACTTC
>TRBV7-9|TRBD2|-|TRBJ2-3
CASIPGGGGVDTQYF
TGTGCCAGCATCCCTGGGGGGGGAGGCGTAGATACGCAGTATTTT
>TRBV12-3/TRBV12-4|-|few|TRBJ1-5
CASRPPTGYSNQPQHF
TGTGCCAGCAGACCTCCAACAGGTTATAGCAATCAGCCCCAGCATTTT
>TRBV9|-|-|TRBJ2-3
CASSAATGYDSDTQYF
TGTGCCAGCAGCGCGGCGACAGGTTATGACTCAGATACGCAGTATTTT
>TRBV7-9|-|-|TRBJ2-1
CASSLRAGSYNEQFF
TGTGCCAGCAGCTTAAGGGCGGGATCCTACAATGAGCAGTTCTTC
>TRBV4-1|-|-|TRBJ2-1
CASSQEPNYNEQLF
TGCGCCAGCAGCCAAGAGCCCAACTACAATGAGCAGTTATTC
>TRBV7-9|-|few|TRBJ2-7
CASSPLVDEQYF
TGTGCCAGCAGCCCCCTTGTGGACGAGCAGTACTTC